This T cell receptor beta chain was sequenced in a study of CD8 T cells in Susac syndrome. Study-level results: Across the total CD8+ repertoires, fewer than 20 Susac-specific public clones were found. The CD8+ TEMRA repertoires yielded five such clones.

It was with random hexamers that 0.5 to 1 ug RNA was reverse transcribed. MiXCR, run by TCRdb on the immunoSEQ multiplex PCR reads, gives a single entry per CDR3 protein. The sample consists of roughly 84,000 distinct CDR3 sequences, about 96% of them appearing once. The CDR3 covers 16 residues. The germline V gene has CDR1 SGHAT and CDR2 FQNNGV. Unmatched junction bases numbered 10, after V lost 4 bases and J lost 7 bases. Note on this clonotype: Its antigen is unknown.

This receptor was obtained from a human donor with Susac syndrome. The material sequenced was CD8+ T cells from PBMCs. The rearrangement links TRBV11-2 to TRBJ2-1, with TRBD1 matching 10 bases. For the CDR3, the DNA is TGTGCCAGCAGCTCCCCCGGACAGGGGGTCTGGAATGAGCAGTTCTTC. Amino acids: CASSSPGQGVWNEQFF. Full variable domain (missing parts from reference TRBV11-2 and TRBJ2-1): EAGVAQSPRYKIIEKRQSVAFWCNPISGHATLYWYQQILGQGPKLLIQFQNNGVVDDSQLPKDRFSAERLKGVDSTLKIQPAKLEDSAVYLCASSSPGQGVWNEQFFGPGTRLTVL.